A selection of T cell receptor beta chains follows, all from one sample in a study of Tregs in tolerant kidney transplant recipients. No antigen is known for these receptors. Measured with immunoSEQ multiplex PCR; TCRdb has only the in-frame clones, and not every one. The sample has fewer than 20,000 clones; about 53% are singletons. The specimen comprised CD4+ T cells from blood cultured with allogeneic cells, sampled before the transplant. The receptors shown here come from a human patient who received a combined kidney and bone marrow transplant. The CDR3 runs from the conserved cysteine through the conserved F or W. D genes are given only for firm matches.

TRBV6-4	TRBJ2-5	TRBD2	CASIGLAGGQETQYF	TGTGCCAGCATCGGGCTAGCGGGGGGGCAAGAGACCCAGTACTTC
TRBV7-8	TRBJ2-3	TRBD1	CASSPWGQGVPDTQYF	TGTGCCAGCAGCCCATGGGGACAGGGGGTTCCAGATACGCAGTATTTT
TRBV28	TRBJ1-6	TRBD1	CASSFQAGRGPGKSLHF	TGTGCCAGCAGTTTTCAGGCCGGCAGGGGGCCGGGTAAATCCCTCCACTTT
TRBV29-1	TRBJ2-1	NA	CSVNRGGEDEQFF	TGCAGCGTTAACAGGGGGGGGGAGGATGAGCAGTTCTTC
TRBV18	TRBJ2-5	NA	CASSPGQQETQYF	TGTGCCAGCTCCCCAGGACAGCAAGAGACCCAGTACTTC
TRBV9	TRBJ2-1	NA	CASSVDSFYNEQFF	TGTGCCAGCAGCGTAGACAGCTTTTACAATGAGCAGTTCTTC
TRBV6-6	TRBJ1-5	NA	CASSYLTGTKQPQHF	TGTGCCAGCAGTTACCTAACAGGGACCAAGCAGCCCCAGCATTTT
TRBV7-9	TRBJ1-1	NA	CASRDRGVTEAFF	TGTGCCAGCAGGGACCGGGGGGTCACTGAAGCTTTCTTT
TRBV19	TRBJ2-3	NA	CASSIGPQGSDTQYF	TGTGCCAGTAGTATCGGTCCACAGGGATCAGATACGCAGTATTTT
TRBV4-1	TRBJ1-6	TRBD1	CASSHTGTGGLSPLHF	TGCGCCAGCAGCCATACCGGGACAGGGGGTTTATCCCCCCTCCACTTT